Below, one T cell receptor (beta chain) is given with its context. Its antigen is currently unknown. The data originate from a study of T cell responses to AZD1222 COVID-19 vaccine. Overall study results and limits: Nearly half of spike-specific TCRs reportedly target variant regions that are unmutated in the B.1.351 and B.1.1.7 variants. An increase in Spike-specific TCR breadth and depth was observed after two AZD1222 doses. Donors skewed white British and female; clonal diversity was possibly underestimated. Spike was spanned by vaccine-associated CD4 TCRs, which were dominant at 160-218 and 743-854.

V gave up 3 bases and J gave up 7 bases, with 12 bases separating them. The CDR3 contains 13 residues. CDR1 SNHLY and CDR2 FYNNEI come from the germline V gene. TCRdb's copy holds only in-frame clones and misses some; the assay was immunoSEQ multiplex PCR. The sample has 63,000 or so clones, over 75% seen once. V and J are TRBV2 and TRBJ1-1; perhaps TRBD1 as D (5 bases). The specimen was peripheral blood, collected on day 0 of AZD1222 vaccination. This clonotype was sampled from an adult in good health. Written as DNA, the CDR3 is TGTGCCAGCAGTGAGTCGGGGCTGTATGAAGCTTTCTTT. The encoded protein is CASSESGLYEAFF.